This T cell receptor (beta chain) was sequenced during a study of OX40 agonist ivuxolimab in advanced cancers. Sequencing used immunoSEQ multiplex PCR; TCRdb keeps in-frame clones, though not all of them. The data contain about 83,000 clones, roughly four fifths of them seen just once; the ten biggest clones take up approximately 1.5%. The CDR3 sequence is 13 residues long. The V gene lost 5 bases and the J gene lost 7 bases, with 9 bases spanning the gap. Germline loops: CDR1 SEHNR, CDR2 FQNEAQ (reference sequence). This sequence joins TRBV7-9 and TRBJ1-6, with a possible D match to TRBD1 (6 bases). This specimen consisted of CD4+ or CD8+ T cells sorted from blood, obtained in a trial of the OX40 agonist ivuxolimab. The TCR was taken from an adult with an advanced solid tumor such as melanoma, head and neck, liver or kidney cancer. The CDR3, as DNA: TGTGCCAGCAGCCGGACAGCAAATTCACCCCTCCACTTT. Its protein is CASSRTANSPLHF.